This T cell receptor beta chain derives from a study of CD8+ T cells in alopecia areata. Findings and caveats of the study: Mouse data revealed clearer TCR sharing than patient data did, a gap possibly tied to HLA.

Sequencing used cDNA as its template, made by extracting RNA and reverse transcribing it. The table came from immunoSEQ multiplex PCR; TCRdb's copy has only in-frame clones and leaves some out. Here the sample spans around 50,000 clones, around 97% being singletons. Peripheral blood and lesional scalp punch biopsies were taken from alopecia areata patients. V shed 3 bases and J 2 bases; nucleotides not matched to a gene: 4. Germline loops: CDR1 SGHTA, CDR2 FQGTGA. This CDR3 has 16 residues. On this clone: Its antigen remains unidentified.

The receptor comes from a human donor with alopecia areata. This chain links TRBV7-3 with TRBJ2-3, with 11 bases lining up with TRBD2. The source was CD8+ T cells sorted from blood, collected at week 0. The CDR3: CASSFTSGRHTDTQYF. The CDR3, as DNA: TGTGCCAGCAGCTTCACTAGCGGGAGACACACAGATACGCAGTATTTT.